Reported below is one TCR beta chain. The CDR3 consists of 13 residues. Germline V lookup: CDR1 MDHEN, CDR2 SYDVKM. V was cut by 5 bases and J by 4 bases, with 9 bases left in between. The data originate from a study of blood T cell repertoires in COVID-19. Sequenced by immunoSEQ multiplex PCR; TCRdb stores in-frame clones only, minus some. Of about 210,000 clones listed, approximately 86% are singletons. The rearrangement uses TRBV28 and TRBJ2-1; TRBD1 might be the D (5 bases). Material for sequencing was PBMCs or T cells enriched from blood (not recorded which). The sequence was obtained from a man aged 18 to 29 with acute COVID-19. The CDR3: CASSPGQYNEQFF. The DNA of the CDR3 is TGTGCCAGCAGTCCCGGACAATACAATGAGCAGTTCTTC.